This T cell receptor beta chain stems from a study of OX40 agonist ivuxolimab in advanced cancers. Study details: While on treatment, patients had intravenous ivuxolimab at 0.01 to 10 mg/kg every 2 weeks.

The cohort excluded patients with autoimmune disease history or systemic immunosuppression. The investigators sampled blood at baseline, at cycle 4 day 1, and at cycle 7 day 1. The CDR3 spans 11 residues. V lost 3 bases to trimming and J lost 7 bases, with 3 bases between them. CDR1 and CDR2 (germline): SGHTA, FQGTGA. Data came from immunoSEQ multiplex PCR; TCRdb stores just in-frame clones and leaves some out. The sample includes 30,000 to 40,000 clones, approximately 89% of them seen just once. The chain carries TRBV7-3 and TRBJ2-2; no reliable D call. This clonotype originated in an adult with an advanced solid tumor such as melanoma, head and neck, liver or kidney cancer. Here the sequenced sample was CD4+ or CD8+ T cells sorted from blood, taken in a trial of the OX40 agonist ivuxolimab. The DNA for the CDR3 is TGTGCCAGCAGCTTGTACGGGGAGCTGTTTTTT. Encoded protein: CASSLYGELFF.